Sequencing of this T cell receptor (beta chain) was carried out in a study of CD8 T cells in Susac syndrome. Study-level results: CD8+ clonal expansion in Susac was maximal in TEMRA cells and in active patients.

With random hexamers, reverse transcription was performed on roughly 0.5 to 1 ug of RNA. TCRdb independently ran MiXCR on the immunoSEQ multiplex PCR reads; one entry per CDR3 protein. The table records around 130,000 distinct CDR3 sequences, 85% to 95% of them present only once. Regarding this clonotype: Its specificity is not known.

Sequencing targeted TCR beta in T cells from blood (CD8+ and CD4+). The sequence derives from a human donor with Susac syndrome. The specimen was CD8+ T cells from PBMCs.

In DNA, the CDR3 is TGCAGTGCCGGACTAGCGGGCGGGCCCCTCCAGTTCTTC. Protein product: CSAGLAGGPLQFF. This rearrangement joins TRBV20-1 to TRBJ2-5; 11 bases agree with TRBD2. Gene TRBJ2-1 matches the end of the DNA better, so the J call may be wrong. Germline lookup yields CDR1 DFQATT and CDR2 SNEGSKA (reference sequence). The CDR3 has 13 residues.